A selection of T cell receptor beta chains follows, all from one sample in a study of shared clonotypes between healthy human individuals. TCRdb's copy holds only in-frame clones and misses some; the assay was immunoSEQ multiplex PCR. The sample contains roughly 1 million clones, around 74% of which appear only once. The specimen sequenced was memory CD4+ T cells sorted from blood. These receptors all come from a man younger than 35 in good health. Both conserved end residues are part of each CDR3. The order of the fields is J gene, D gene, V gene, clone size, CDR3 protein, CDR3 DNA. A D gene is named only where the DNA matches it firmly. Part of the rows lack a size; the others show once, few, many or a class for expanded clones.

TRBJ2-6,TRBD2,TRBV11-1,.,CASSGGVMVSGANVLTF,TGTGCCAGCAGTGGGGGGGTAATGGTCTCTGGGGCCAACGTCCTGACTTTC
TRBJ1-5,TRBD1,TRBV27,.,CASSSMGADRGPQHF,TGTGCCAGCAGTTCAATGGGGGCGGACAGGGGGCCCCAGCATTTT
TRBJ2-6,.,TRBV10-2,.,CASSEVSSSGANVLTF,TGCGCCAGCAGTGAGGTCTCCAGCTCTGGGGCCAACGTCCTGACTTTC
TRBJ1-5,.,TRBV7-9,.,CASSWTTEDQPQHF,TGTGCCAGCAGCTGGACGACAGAAGATCAGCCCCAGCATTTT
TRBJ2-5,TRBD2,TRBV5-1,.,CASSLTSGTQETQYF,TGCGCCAGCAGCCTTACTAGCGGAACACAAGAGACCCAGTACTTC
TRBJ1-1,.,TRBV5-4,.,CASTEQGVNTEAFF,TGTGCCAGCACCGAACAGGGCGTGAACACTGAAGCTTTCTTT
TRBJ2-7,.,TRBV5-5,.,CASSLELEQYF,TGTGCCAGCAGCTTGGAGCTCGAGCAGTACTTC
TRBJ2-7,TRBD2,TRBV27,.,CASSPSGRFTYEQYF,TGTGCCAGCAGTCCCAGCGGGAGGTTTACCTACGAGCAGTACTTC
TRBJ2-7,.,TRBV2,.,CASSERGTEQYF,TGTGCCAGCAGTGAGCGGGGAACCGAGCAGTACTTC
TRBJ2-7,.,TRBV7-2,.,CASSLDRSISSEQYF,TGTGCCAGCAGCTTAGACAGGTCAATATCGAGCGAGCAGTACTTC
TRBJ1-1,.,TRBV29-1,.,CSVVSGSGTEAFF,TGCAGCGTTGTTTCCGGGAGCGGCACTGAAGCTTTCTTT
TRBJ2-2,.,TRBV7-3,few,CASSQRETGELFF,TGTGCCAGCAGTCAACGGGAAACCGGGGAGCTGTTTTTT
TRBJ2-1,TRBD2,TRBV6-4,.,CASSGAGVGDEQFF,TGTGCCAGCAGTGGAGCGGGAGTCGGCGATGAGCAGTTCTTC
TRBJ1-6,.,TRBV5-1,.,CASSLDGVNNSPLHF,TGCGCCAGCAGCTTGGACGGGGTTAACAATTCACCCCTCCACTTT
TRBJ1-1,.,TRBV5-1,.,CASSLGPGANTEAFF,TGCGCCAGCAGCTTGGGTCCAGGGGCAAACACTGAAGCTTTCTTT